The clone carrying this T cell receptor beta chain was detected ten times or more. The antigen is not known. TCRdb redid the calling of the 5' RACE reads with MiXCR, one entry per CDR3 protein. Of more than 60,000 distinct CDR3 sequences detected, over 4.5% appear once; the ten largest clones hold 4.5% to 5.5%. This specimen belongs to a study of early T cells in non-severe SARS-CoV-2 infection. Findings and limits, study-wide: Private and CD4 specificities were missed by VDJdb matching, which favored anti-spike CD8 responses.

The clonotype was recovered from an adult who was a healthcare worker with PCR-confirmed SARS-CoV-2 infection or an uninfected control (not recorded which). Sequenced material: whole blood.

The CDR3 DNA reads TGCAGTGCTGTACTTGCGGGGGGCCCCCTCTACAATGAGCAGTTCTTC. Translating gives CSAVLAGGPLYNEQFF. The rearrangement uses TRBV20-1 and TRBJ2-1; TRBD2 matches at 8 bases. J lost 3 bases, V lost 5 bases, and 12 bases had no gene match. This CDR3 has 16 amino acids. Germline CDR1 and CDR2: DFQATT and SNEGSKA (reference sequence).